This T cell receptor (beta chain) was identified in a study of cytomegalovirus exposure and HLA in healthy donors. Looking at the study overall: The Caucasian-associated ancestry cluster held more than 80% of some 420 genotyped donors. Study conclusions and caveats: Most TCR sequences proved rare, with some public TCRs found in many donors. Among TCR beta chains, those listed as cytomegalovirus-associated numbered around 180.

Per germline, CDR1 SGHRS and CDR2 YFSETQ. CDR3 length equals 16 residues. The junction had 8 bases not matched to a gene; V was cut back by 3 bases and J by 5 bases. PCR involved 60 Vbeta and 13 Jbeta primers. This table comes from immunoSEQ multiplex PCR, and its TCRdb copy is limited to in-frame clones, with some not included. In the table there are almost 200,000 clones, around 79% of which are singletons. Note on this clone: Its specificity is unknown.

Sequenced material: PBMCs. This clonotype was sampled from a male donor in good health and CMV-seropositive. This chain joins TRBV5-1 and TRBJ2-5, with 12 bases lining up with TRBD2. CDR3 sequence reads: CASSYNLAGGPETQYF. The CDR3 nucleotides are TGCGCCAGCAGCTACAATCTAGCGGGGGGGCCTGAGACCCAGTACTTC.